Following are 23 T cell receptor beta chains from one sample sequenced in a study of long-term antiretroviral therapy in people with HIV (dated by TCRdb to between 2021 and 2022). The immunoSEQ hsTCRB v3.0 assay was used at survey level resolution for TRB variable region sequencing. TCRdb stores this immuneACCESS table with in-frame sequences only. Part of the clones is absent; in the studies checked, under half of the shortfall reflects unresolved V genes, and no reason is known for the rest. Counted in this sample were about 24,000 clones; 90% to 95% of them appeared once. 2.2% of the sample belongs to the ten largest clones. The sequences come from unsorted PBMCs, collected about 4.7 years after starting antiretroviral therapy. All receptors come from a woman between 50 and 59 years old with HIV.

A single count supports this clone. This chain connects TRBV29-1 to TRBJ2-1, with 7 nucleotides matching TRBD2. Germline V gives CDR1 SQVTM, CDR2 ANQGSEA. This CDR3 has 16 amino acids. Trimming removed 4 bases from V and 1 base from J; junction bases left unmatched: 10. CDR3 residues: CSVGGTQAGSYNEQFF. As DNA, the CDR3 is TGCAGCGTTGGGGGGACCCAAGCGGGATCCTACAATGAGCAGTTCTTC.

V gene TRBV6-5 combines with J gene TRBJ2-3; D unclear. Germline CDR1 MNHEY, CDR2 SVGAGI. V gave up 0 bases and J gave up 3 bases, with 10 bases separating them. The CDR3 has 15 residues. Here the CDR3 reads CASSYSRTETDTQYF. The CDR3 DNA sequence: TGTGCCAGCAGTTACTCTCGCACCGAGACAGATACGCAGTATTTT.

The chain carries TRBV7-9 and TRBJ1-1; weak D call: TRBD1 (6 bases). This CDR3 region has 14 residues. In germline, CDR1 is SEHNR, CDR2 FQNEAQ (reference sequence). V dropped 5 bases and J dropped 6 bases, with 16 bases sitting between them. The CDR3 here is CASSRQGGNAEAFF. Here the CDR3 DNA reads TGTGCCAGCAGCCGTCAAGGGGGTAACGCTGAAGCTTTCTTT.

The chain's CDR3 is CASSHFSGVYEQYF. The CDR3 nucleotides are TGTGCCAGCAGCCATTTTTCGGGCGTCTACGAGCAGTACTTC. V and J are TRBV7-2 and TRBJ2-7, with D hard to call. This CDR3 is built from 14 residues. V lost 5 bases to trimming and J lost 3 bases, with 14 bases between them. Germline values: CDR1 SGHTA, CDR2 FQGNSA.

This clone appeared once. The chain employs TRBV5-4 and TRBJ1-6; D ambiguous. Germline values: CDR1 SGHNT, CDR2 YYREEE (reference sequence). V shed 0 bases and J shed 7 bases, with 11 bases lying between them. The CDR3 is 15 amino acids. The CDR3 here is CASSLGGPQNSPLHF. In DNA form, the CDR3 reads TGTGCCAGCAGCTTGGGCGGTCCTCAGAATTCACCCCTCCACTTT.

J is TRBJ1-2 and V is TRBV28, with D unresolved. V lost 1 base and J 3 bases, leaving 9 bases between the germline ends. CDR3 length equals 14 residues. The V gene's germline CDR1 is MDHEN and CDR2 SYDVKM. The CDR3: CASSLFAQHYGYTF. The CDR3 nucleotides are TGTGCCAGCAGTTTATTCGCACAGCACTATGGCTACACCTTC.

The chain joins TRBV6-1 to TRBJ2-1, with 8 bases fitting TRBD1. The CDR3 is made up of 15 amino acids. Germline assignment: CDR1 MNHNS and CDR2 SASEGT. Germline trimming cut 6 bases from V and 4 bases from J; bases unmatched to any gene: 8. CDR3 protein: CASSAQGAIYNEQFF. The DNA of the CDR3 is TGTGCCAGCAGCGCCCAGGGGGCCATATACAATGAGCAGTTCTTC.

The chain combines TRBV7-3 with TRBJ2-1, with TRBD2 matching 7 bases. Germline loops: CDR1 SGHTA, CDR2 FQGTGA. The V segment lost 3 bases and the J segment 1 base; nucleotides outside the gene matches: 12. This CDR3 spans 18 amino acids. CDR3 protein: CASSFKPLTGGSYNEQFF. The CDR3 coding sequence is TGTGCCAGCAGCTTTAAACCCCTAACGGGAGGTTCCTACAATGAGCAGTTCTTC.

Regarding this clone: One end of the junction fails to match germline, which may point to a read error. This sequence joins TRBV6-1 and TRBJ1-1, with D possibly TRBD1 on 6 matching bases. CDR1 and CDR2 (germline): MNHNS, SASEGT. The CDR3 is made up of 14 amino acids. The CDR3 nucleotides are TGTGCCAGCACTGAAACAGGGTCTGGCCCTGAAGCTTTCTTT. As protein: CASTETGSGPEAFF.

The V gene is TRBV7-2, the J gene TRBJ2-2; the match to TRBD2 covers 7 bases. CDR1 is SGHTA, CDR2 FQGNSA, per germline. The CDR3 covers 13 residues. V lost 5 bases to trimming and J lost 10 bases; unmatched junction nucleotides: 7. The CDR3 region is CASSLPGGVELFF. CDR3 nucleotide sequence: TGTGCCAGCAGCCTTCCGGGGGGAGTGGAGCTGTTTTTT.

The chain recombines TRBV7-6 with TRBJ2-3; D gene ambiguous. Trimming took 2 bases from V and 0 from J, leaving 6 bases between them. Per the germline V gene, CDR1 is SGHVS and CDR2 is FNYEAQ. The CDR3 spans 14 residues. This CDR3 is CASSLLGSTDTQYF. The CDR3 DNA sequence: TGTGCCAGCAGCTTACTCGGAAGCACAGATACGCAGTATTTT.

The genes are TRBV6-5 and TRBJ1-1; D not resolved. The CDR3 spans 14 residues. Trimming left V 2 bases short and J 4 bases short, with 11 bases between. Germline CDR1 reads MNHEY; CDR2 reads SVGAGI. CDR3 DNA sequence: TGTGCCAGCAGTTACCCCGAGAGGTCCACTGAAGCTTTCTTT. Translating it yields CASSYPERSTEAFF.

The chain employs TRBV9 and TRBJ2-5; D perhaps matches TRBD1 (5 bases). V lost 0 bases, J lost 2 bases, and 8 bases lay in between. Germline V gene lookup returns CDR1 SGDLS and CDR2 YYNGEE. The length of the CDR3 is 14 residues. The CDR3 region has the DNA TGTGCCAGCAGCGTAGATCAGGGACAAGAGACCCAGTACTTC. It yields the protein CASSVDQGQETQYF.

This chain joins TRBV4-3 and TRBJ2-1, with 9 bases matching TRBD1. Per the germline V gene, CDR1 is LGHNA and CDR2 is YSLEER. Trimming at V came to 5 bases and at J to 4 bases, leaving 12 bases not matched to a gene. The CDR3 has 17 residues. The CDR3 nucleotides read TGCGCCAGCAGCGCGAACGTGGGACAGGGTCTTTACAATGAGCAGTTCTTC. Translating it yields CASSANVGQGLYNEQFF.

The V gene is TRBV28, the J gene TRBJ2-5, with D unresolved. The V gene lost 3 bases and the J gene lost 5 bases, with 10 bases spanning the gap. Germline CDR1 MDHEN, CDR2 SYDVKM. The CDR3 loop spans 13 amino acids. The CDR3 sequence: CASSFGGRETQYF. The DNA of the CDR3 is TGTGCCAGCAGTTTTGGCGGTAGGGAGACCCAGTACTTC.

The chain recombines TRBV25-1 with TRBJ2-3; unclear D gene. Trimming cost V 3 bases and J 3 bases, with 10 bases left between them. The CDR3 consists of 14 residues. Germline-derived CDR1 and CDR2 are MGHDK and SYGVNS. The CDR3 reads CASSETISTDTQYF. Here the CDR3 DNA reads TGTGCCAGCAGTGAGACAATCTCAACAGATACGCAGTATTTT.

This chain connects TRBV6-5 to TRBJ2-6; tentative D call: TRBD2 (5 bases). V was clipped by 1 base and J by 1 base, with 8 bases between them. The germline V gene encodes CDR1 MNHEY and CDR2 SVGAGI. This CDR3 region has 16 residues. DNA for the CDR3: TGTGCCAGCAGTTACTTTCGGGGATCTGGGGCCAACGTCCTGACTTTC. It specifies CASSYFRGSGANVLTF.

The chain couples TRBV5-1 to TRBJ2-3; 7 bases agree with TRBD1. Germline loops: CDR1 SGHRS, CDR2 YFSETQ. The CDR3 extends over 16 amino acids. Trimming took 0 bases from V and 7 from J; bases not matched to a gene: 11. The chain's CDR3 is CASSLARGTAGNTQYF. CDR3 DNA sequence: TGCGCCAGCAGCTTGGCCAGGGGGACAGCCGGTAATACGCAGTATTTT.

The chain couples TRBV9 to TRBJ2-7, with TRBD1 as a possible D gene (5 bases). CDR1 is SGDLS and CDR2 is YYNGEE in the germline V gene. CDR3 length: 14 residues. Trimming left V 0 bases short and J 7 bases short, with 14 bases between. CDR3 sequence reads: CASSVDTRPGEQYF. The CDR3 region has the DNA TGTGCCAGCAGCGTAGACACCCGCCCAGGGGAGCAGTACTTC.

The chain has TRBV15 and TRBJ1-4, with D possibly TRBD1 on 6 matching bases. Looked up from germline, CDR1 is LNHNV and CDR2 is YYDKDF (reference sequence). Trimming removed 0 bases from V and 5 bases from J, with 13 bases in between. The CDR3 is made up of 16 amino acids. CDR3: CATSRDLSGANEKLFF. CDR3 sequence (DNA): TGTGCCACCAGCAGAGATCTCTCAGGGGCCAATGAAAAACTGTTTTTT.

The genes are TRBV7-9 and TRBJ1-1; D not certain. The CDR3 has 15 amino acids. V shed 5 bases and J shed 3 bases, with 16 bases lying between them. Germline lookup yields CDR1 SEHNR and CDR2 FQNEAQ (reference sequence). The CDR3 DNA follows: TGTGCCAGCAGCGAGAACGGACGGGTAGACACTGAAGCTTTCTTT. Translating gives CASSENGRVDTEAFF.

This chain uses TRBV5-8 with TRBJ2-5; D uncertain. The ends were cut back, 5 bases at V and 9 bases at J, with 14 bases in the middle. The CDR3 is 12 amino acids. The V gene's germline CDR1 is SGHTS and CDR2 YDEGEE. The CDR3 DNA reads TGTGCCAGCAGTTCTGGGTCGGTGGCCCAGTACTTC. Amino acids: CASSSGSVAQYF.

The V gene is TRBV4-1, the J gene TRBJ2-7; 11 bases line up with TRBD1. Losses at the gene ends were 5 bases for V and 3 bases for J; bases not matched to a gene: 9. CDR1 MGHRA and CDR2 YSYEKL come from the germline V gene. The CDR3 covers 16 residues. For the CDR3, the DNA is TGCGCCAGCAGCTGGGGACAGGGGGTAACCTACTACGAGCAGTACTTC. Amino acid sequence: CASSWGQGVTYYEQYF.